These T cell receptor beta chains were read from a single sample in a study of blood T cell repertoires in COVID-19. This table comes from immunoSEQ multiplex PCR, and its TCRdb copy is limited to in-frame clones, with some not included. The profile shows 350,000 to 450,000 clones, roughly 88% of them singletons. What was sequenced was PBMCs or T cells enriched from blood (not recorded which). Receptors were obtained from a woman aged 18 to 35 who had been exposed to COVID-19. Both conserved end residues are trimmed from each CDR3.

cdr3_aa: ASSLDRGEAF
v_call: TRBV11-3
j_call: TRBJ1-1

cdr3_aa: ASRTSGSSYNEQF
v_call: TRBV6-6
j_call: TRBJ2-1

cdr3_aa: AISLQGYEQF
v_call: TRBV10-3
j_call: TRBJ2-1

cdr3_aa: ASSPGTGLSYEQY
v_call: TRBV5-4
j_call: TRBJ2-7

cdr3_aa: ASSLGTGNYGYT
v_call: TRBV28
j_call: TRBJ1-2

cdr3_aa: ASSETQGGTQY
v_call: TRBV12-3/TRBV12-4
j_call: TRBJ2-3

cdr3_aa: ASSWTGTWGTEAF
v_call: TRBV5-1
j_call: TRBJ1-1

cdr3_aa: ASSQVMGTGAFRYGYT
v_call: TRBV3-1/TRBV3-2
j_call: TRBJ1-2

cdr3_aa: ASRPGLASDTQY
v_call: TRBV5-6
j_call: TRBJ2-3

cdr3_aa: ASSWDRLESTEAF
v_call: TRBV2
j_call: TRBJ1-1

cdr3_aa: ASSFRQGGQPQH
v_call: TRBV5-8
j_call: TRBJ1-5

cdr3_aa: ASSEARQTEAF
v_call: TRBV6-1
j_call: TRBJ1-1

cdr3_aa: ASSSYPDRGLSGYT
v_call: TRBV28
j_call: TRBJ1-2

cdr3_aa: ASSSLAGSYNEQF
v_call: TRBV6-5
j_call: TRBJ2-1

cdr3_aa: ASSVGPLGADTQY
v_call: TRBV2
j_call: TRBJ2-3

cdr3_aa: ASSVDRNEQF
v_call: TRBV19
j_call: TRBJ2-1

cdr3_aa: ASSQDLVTGVGYT
v_call: TRBV3-1/TRBV3-2
j_call: TRBJ1-2

cdr3_aa: SAYRGLNYGYT
v_call: TRBV29-1
j_call: TRBJ1-2